This T cell receptor (beta chain) comes out of a study of identical twins. Broader study findings: Among out-of-frame alpha sequences shared by twins, low generation probability occurred in excess. Abundant cord blood beta clonotypes carried fewer insertions; memory repertoires showed none.

As for this clonotype: Its matching antigen is unknown.

TCRdb reprocessed the 5' RACE reads with MiXCR, giving one entry per CDR3 protein. The data hold about 920,000 distinct CDR3 sequences, with more than 9% observed a single time. The donors were all healthy and Caucasian. V lost 4 bases and J lost 7; bases outside the gene matches: 7. The germline gives CDR1 SGHKS, CDR2 YYEKEE (reference sequence). The CDR3 extends over 14 amino acids. These data were also filed under a second study, of yellow fever vaccine responses in identical twins. That report notes: Twins reportedly mounted vaccine T cell responses that seemed partly convergent, partly personalized.

This clonotype originated in a woman under 30 in good health. The chain couples TRBV5-5 to TRBJ2-7; 11 bases are a match to TRBD2. Sequenced material: PBMCs. CDR3 in amino acids: CASSVASGRREQYF. The CDR3 DNA reads as TGTGCCAGCAGCGTCGCTAGCGGGAGGCGGGAGCAGTACTTC.